Shown below are 4 T cell receptor beta chains from a single sample sequenced in a study of T cell responses to AZD1222 COVID-19 vaccine. The repertoire was sequenced with immunoSEQ multiplex PCR; TCRdb's copy has only in-frame clones and lacks some. The top ten clones hold 3.3% of a sample with approximately 150,000 clones, under 95% of them seen once. The sample was peripheral blood, taken 28 days after the second AZD1222 dose. The receptors were gathered from an adult who received the AZD1222 COVID-19 vaccine.

This chain uses TRBV28 with TRBJ1-2; tentative D call: TRBD1 (6 bases). Germline CDR1 MDHEN, CDR2 SYDVKM. Deletions cut 5 bases from V and 4 bases from J, with 17 bases between. CDR3 size: 15 residues. CDR3 DNA sequence: TGTGCCAGCAGTCGAACGACAGGTCTCGGCTATGGCTACACCTTC. Translated: CASSRTTGLGYGYTF.

The DNA of the CDR3 is TGTGCCAGCAGCCCCACTAGCGGGCTTAACTACGAGCAGTACTTC. Translated: CASSPTSGLNYEQYF. J is TRBJ2-7 and V is TRBV7-6; 9 bases are a match to TRBD2. Germline CDR1 SGHVS, CDR2 FNYEAQ. Trimming at V came to 5 bases and at J to 3 bases, leaving 8 bases not matched to a gene. The CDR3 spans 15 residues.

This clone was counted a single time. This chain links TRBV4-1 with TRBJ1-2; 8 nucleotides match TRBD1. J was trimmed by 2 bases and V by 3 bases; bases with no gene match: 8. Germline values: CDR1 MGHRA, CDR2 YSYEKL. The CDR3 is 16 amino acids. The CDR3 here is CASSHPQGENNYGYTF. In DNA form, the CDR3 reads TGCGCCAGCAGCCACCCACAGGGGGAGAACAACTATGGCTACACCTTC.

Concerning this clone itself: Other nucleotide sequences in the sample specify the same CDR3. The chain combines TRBV27 with TRBJ2-7; no reliable D call. In germline, CDR1 is MNHEY, CDR2 SMNVEV (reference sequence). The CDR3 has 11 amino acids. The V gene lost 8 bases and the J gene lost 0 bases, with 5 bases spanning the gap. The CDR3 nucleotides are TGTGCCAGCGGCAGCTCCTACGAGCAGTACTTC. Translation gives CASGSSYEQYF.